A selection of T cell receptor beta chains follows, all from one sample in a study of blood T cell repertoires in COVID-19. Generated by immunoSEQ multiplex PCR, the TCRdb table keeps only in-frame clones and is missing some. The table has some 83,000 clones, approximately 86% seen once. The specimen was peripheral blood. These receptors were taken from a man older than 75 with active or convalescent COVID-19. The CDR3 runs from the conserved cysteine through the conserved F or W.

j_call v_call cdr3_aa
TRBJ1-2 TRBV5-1 CASSLGRGLTTNYGYTF
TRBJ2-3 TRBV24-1 CATSEGPDTQYF
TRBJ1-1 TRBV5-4 CASSRPGTDEAFF
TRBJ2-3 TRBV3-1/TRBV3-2 CASSQMGDSDTQYF
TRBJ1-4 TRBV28 CASSPVGQTEKLFF
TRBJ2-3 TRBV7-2 CASSLDRLSTDTQYF
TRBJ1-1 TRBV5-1 CASSYKDRLTEAFF
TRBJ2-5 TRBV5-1 CASMPTSGGETQYF
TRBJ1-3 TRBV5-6 CASSQGGFGNTIYF
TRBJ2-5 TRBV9 CASSVDPSRLETQYF
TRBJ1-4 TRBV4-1 CASSQFSPRVEKLFF
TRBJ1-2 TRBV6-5 CASRDRGPKFYGYTF
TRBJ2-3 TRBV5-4 CASSPRTSGDTDTQYF
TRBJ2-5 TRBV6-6 CASNTYPGQRETQYF
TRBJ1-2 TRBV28 CASSRFGVDYGYTF
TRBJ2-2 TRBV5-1 CASSLRDGGTGELFF
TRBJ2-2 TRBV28 CASKIPAGGGGELFF
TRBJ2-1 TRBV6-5 CASSYLWGGSYNEQFF
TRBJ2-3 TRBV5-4 CASSPAPGQGTLSPRVTQYF
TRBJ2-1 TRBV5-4 CASRTGGLGAYNEQFF
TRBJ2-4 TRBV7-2 CASSLSSGRADKNIQYF
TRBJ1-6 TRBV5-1 CASSLAGDPGVSPLHF
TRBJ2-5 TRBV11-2 CASSSPTRTSQTQYF
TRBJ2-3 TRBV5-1 CASSLEGQPSTDTQYF
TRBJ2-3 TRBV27 CASSQPRRGKRSTDTQYF
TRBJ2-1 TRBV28 CASKLAGGRGVGEQFF
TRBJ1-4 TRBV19 CASSQQATNEKLFF
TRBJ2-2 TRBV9 CASSVVANTGELFF
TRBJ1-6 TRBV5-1 CASSLTGLTNSPLHF
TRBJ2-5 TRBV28 CASSLGGVETQYF
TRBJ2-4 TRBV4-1 CASSQDGTSRNIQYF
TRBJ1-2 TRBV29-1 CSVDARAVYGYTF
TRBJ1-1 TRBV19 CASSMWVGGGNTEAFF
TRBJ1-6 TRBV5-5 CASSGPQGWSNSPLHF
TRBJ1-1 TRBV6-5 CASSWAGSTEAFF
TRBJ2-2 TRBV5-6 CASSAGTGGSGELFF
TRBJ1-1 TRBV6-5 CASRSPGVGTEAFF
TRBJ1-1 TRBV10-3 CAISETAGDTEAFF
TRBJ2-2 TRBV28 CASRWTANTGELFF
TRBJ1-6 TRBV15 CATSRDPQGARSPLHF
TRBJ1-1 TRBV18 CASSAGEWMNTEAFF
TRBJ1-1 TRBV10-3 CAISESTVNTEAFF
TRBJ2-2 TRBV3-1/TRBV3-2 CASSQVPMTAANTGELFF
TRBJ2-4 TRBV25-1 CASRSSGSNIQYF
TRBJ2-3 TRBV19 CASSRGLDSDTQYF
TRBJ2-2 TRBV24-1 CATSEKTPPRFANTGELFF
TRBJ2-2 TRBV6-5 CASSYMRAPTGELFF
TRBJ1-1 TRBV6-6 CASSYHVNTEAFF
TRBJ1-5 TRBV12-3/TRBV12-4 CASRDRSNQPQHF
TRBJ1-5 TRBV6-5 CASSFQGQPQHF
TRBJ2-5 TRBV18 CASSPPKETQYF
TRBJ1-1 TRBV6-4 CASSDSGAPSTEAFF
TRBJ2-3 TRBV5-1 CASSLDRGSTDTQYF
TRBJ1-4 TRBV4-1 CASSQDRGSVVGSEKLFF
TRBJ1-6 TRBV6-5 CASSYFGRSPLHF